This TCR beta chain was observed in a study of blood T cell repertoires in COVID-19. Looking at the study overall: The United States, Italy and Spain supplied acute and convalescent COVID-19 samples. PBMCs, B-cell-depleted T cells, or T cells were the source of the cDNA or gDNA that made up the material.

From germline, CDR1 is SGHVS and CDR2 FQNEAQ. This CDR3 has 14 residues. Between the trimmed V and J ends, which lost 3 bases and 8 bases, there was a span of 17 bases. Authors' processing steps: Cell counts per sample came from amplifying reference gene primers. TCRdb's copy holds only in-frame clones and misses some; the assay was immunoSEQ multiplex PCR. D and trimming were read from the DNA, whereas the V and J calls and clone size are those reported in that table. The sample comprises a few hundred thousand clones, about 88% of which are singletons, and 7.1% rests with the top ten. This receptor was taken from a woman in her sixties or seventies with active or convalescent COVID-19. Sequencing was performed on peripheral blood. V and J are TRBV7-8 and TRBJ2-7; perhaps TRBD2 as D (6 bases). The CDR3 bases are TGTGCCAGCAGCTTGGGGGGAGAACTACTGAAGCAGTACTTC. It translates to CASSLGGELLKQYF.